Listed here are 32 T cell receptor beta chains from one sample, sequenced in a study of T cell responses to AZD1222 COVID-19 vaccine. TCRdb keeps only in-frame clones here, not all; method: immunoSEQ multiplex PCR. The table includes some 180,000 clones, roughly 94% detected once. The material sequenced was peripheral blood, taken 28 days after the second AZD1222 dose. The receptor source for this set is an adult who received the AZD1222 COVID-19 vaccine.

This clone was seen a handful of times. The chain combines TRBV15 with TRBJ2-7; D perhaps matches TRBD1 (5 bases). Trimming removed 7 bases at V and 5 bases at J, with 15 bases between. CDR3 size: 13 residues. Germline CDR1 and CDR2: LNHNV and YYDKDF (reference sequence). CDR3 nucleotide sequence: TGTGCCACCAACACCGACAGAGCCGACGAGCAGTACTTC. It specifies CATNTDRADEQYF.

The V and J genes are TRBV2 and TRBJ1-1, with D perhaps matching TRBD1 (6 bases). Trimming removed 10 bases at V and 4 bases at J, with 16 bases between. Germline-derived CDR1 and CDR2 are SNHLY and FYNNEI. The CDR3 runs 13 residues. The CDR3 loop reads CATSPQGITEAFF. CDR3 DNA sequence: TGTGCCACTTCCCCGCAGGGGATCACTGAAGCTTTCTTT.

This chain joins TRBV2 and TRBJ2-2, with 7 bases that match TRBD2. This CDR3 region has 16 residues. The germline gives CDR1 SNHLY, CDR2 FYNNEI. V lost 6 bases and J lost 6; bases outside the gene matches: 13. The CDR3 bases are TGTGCCAGCAGCCTCATGGGGGGGTACAATTCCGGGGAGCTGTTTTTT. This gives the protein CASSLMGGYNSGELFF.

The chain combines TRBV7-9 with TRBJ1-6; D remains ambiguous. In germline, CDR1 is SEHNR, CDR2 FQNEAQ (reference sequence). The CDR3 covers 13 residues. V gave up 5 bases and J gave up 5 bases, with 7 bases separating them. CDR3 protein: CASSPQHNSPLHF. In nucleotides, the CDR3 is TGTGCCAGCAGCCCCCAACATAATTCACCCCTCCACTTT. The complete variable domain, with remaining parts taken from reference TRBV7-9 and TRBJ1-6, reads DTGVSQNPRHKITKRGQNVTFRCDPISEHNRLYWYRQTLGQGPEFLTYFQNEAQLEKSRLLSDRFSAERPKGSFSTLEIQRTEQGDSAMYLCASSPQHNSPLHFGNGTRLTVT.

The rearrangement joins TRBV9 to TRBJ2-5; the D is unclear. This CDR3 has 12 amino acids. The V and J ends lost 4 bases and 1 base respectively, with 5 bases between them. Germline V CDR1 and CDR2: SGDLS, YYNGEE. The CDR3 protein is CASSPFQETQYF. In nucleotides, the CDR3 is TGTGCCAGCAGCCCATTCCAAGAGACCCAGTACTTC.

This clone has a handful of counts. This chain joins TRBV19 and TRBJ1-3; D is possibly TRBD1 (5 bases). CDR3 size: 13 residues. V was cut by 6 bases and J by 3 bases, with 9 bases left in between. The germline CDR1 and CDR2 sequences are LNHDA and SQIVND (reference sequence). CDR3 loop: CASREGFGNTIYF. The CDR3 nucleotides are TGTGCCAGTAGAGAGGGGTTTGGAAACACCATATATTTT.

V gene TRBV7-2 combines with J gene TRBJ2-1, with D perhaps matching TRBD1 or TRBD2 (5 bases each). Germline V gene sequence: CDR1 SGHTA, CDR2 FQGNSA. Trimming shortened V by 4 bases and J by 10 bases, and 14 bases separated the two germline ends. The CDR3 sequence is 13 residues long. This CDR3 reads CASSSQMGVEQFF. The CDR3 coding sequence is TGTGCCAGCAGCTCCCAGATGGGGGTCGAGCAGTTCTTC.

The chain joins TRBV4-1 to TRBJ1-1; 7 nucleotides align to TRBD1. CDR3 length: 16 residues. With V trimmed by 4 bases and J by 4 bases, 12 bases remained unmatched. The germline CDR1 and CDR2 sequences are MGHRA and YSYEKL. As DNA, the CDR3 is TGCGCCAGCAGCCGAGGGATACAGGGGTCAGGCACTGAAGCTTTCTTT. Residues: CASSRGIQGSGTEAFF.

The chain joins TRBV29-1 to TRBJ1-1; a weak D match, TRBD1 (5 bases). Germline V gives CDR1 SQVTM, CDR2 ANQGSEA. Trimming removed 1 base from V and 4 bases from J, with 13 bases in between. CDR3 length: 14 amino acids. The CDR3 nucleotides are TGCAGCGTTGAAGTAGCCGGGGCTTTCACTGAAGCTTTCTTT. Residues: CSVEVAGAFTEAFF.

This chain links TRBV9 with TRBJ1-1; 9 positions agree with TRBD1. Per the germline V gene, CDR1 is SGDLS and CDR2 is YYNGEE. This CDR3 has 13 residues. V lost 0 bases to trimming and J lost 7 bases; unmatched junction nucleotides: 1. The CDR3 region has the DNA TGTGCCAGCAGCGTAGGGGGACAGGGTGAAGCTTTCTTT. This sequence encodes CASSVGGQGEAFF.

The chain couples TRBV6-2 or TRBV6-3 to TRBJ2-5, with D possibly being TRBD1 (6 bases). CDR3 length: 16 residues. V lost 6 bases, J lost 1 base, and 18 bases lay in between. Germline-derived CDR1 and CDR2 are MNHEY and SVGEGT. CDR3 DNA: TGTGCCAGCAGCTCCATTAAGGGACAAACCCAAGAGACCCAGTACTTC. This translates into CASSSIKGQTQETQYF.

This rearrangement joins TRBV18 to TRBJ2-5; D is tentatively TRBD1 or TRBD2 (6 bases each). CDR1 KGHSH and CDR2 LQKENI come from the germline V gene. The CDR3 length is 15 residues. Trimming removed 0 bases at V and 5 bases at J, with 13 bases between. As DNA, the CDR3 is TGTGCCAGCTCACCACCTGGGGGGCCAGGGGAGACCCAGTACTTC. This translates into CASSPPGGPGETQYF. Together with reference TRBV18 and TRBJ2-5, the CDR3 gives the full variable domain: NAGVMQNPRHLVRRRGQEARLRCSPMKGHSHVYWYRQLPEEGLKFMVYLQKENIIDESGMPKERFSAEFPKEGPSILRIQQVVRGDSAAYFCASSPPGGPGETQYFGPGTRLLVL.

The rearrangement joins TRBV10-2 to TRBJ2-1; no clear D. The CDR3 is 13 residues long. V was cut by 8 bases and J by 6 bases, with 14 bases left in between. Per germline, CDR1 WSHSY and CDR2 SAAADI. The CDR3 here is CASGGRRVNEQFF. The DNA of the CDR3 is TGCGCCAGCGGCGGTAGAAGGGTCAATGAGCAGTTCTTC.

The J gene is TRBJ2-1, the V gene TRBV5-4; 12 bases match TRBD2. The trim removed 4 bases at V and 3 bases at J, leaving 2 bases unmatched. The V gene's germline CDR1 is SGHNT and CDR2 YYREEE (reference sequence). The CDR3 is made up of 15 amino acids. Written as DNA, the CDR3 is TGTGCCAGCAGCGTGGGACTAGCGGGCTACAATGAGCAGTTCTTC. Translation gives CASSVGLAGYNEQFF.

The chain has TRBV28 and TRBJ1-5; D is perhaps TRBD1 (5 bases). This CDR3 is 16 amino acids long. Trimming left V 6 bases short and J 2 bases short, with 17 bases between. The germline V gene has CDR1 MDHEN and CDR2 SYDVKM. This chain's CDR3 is CASRRGVGLGNQPQHF. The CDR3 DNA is TGTGCCAGCAGGAGGGGTGTGGGCCTTGGCAATCAGCCCCAGCATTTT.

The CDR3 sequence is CASSESGTGNSPLHF. CDR3 coding DNA: TGCGCCAGCAGTGAGTCCGGGACAGGCAACTCACCCCTCCACTTT. This chain joins TRBV10-1 and TRBJ1-6, with TRBD1 matching 8 bases. Germline CDR1 WNHNN, CDR2 SYGVQD (reference sequence). The CDR3 sequence is 15 residues long. The ends lost 0 bases at V and 10 bases at J; junction bases unmatched: 5.

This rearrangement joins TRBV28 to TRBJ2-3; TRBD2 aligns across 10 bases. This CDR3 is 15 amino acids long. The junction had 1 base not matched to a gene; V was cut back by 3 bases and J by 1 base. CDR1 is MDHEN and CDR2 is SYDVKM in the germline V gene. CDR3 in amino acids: CASSFGTSGTDTQYF. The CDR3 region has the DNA TGTGCCAGCAGTTTCGGGACTAGCGGCACAGATACGCAGTATTTT. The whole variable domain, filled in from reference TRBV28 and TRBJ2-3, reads DVKVTQSSRYLVKRTGEKVFLECVQDMDHENMFWYRQDPGLGLRLIYFSYDVKMKEKGDIPEGYSVSREKKERFSLILESASTNQTSMYLCASSFGTSGTDTQYFGPGTRLTVL.

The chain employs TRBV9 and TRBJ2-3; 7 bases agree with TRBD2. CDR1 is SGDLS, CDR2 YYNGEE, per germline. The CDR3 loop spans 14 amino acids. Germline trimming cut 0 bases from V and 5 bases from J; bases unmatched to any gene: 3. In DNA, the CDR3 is TGTGCCAGCAGCGTAGATGGGAGGGAAGATACGCAGTATTTT. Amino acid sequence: CASSVDGREDTQYF.

The CDR3 DNA follows: TGCAGCGTTGAGGCTGCCGCCTCTGGAAACACCATATATTTT. Its protein product is CSVEAAASGNTIYF. V gene TRBV29-1 combines with J gene TRBJ1-3; no clear D gene. The V gene's germline CDR1 is SQVTM and CDR2 ANQGSEA. V lost 3 bases, J lost 0 bases, and 9 bases lay in between. This CDR3 contains 14 residues.

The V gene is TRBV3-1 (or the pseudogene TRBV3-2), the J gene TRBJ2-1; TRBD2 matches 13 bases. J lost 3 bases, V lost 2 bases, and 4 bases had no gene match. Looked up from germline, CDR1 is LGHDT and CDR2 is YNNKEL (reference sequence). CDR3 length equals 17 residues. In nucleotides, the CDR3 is TGTGCCAGCAGCCAAAAGGGACTAGCGGGGCTCTACAATGAGCAGTTCTTC. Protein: CASSQKGLAGLYNEQFF.

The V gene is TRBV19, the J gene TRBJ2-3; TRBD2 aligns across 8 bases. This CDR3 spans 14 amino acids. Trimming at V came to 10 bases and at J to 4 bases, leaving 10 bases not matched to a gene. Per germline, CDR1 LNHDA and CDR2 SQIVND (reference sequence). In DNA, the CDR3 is TGTGCCACCGGGGGTAGCGGGGTACCAGATACGCAGTATTTT. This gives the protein CATGGSGVPDTQYF.

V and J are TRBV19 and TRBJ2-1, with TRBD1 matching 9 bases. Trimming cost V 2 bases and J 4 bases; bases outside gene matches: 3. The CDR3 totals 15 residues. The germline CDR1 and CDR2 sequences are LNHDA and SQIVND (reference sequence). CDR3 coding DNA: TGTGCCAGTAGTATAACCGGGACAGGGTACAATGAGCAGTTCTTC. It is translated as CASSITGTGYNEQFF.

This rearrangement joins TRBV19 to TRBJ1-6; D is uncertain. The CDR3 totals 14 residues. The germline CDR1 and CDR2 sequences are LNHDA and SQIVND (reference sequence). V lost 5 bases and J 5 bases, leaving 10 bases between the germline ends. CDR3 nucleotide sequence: TGTGCCAGTAGTGGCGGTATTCATAATTCACCCCTCCACTTT. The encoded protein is CASSGGIHNSPLHF. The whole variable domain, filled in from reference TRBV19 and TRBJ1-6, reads DGGITQSPKYLFRKEGQNVTLSCEQNLNHDAMYWYRQDPGQGLRLIYYSQIVNDFQKGDIAEGYSVSREKKESFPLTVTSAQKNPTAFYLCASSGGIHNSPLHFGNGTRLTVT.

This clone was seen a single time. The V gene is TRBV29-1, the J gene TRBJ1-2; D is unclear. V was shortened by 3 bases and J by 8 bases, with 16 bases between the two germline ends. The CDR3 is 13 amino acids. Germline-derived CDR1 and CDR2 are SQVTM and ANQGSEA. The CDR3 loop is CSVDSGSSAGYTF. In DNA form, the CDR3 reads TGCAGCGTTGATTCGGGATCGTCCGCCGGCTACACCTTC.

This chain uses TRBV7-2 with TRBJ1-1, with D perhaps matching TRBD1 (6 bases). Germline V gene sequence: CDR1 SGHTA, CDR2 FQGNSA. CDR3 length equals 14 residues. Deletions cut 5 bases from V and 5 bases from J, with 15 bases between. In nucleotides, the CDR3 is TGTGCCAGCAGCAAACGGACAGCGGAGACTGAAGCTTTCTTT. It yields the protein CASSKRTAETEAFF.

CDR3 bases: TGTGCCTGGAGAGCAAGGACAGGGTCCTTTAATGAAAAACTGTTTTTT. This translates into CAWRARTGSFNEKLFF. The chain couples TRBV30 to TRBJ1-4; 8 bases are shared with TRBD1. The CDR3 has 16 residues. Germline lookup yields CDR1 GTSNPN and CDR2 SVGIG (reference sequence). V lost 3 bases and J lost 4; bases outside the gene matches: 10.

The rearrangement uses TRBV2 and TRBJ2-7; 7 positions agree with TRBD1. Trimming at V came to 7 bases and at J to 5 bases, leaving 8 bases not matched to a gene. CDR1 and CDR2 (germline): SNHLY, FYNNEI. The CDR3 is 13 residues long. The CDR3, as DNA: TGTGCCAGCACCATAATAGGGGGCAACGAGCAGTACTTC. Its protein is CASTIIGGNEQYF. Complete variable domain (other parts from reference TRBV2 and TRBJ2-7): EPEVTQTPSHQVTQMGQEVILRCVPISNHLYFYWYRQILGQKVEFLVSFYNNEISEKSEIFDDQFSVERPDGSNFTLKIRSTKLEDSAMYFCASTIIGGNEQYFGPGTRLTVT.

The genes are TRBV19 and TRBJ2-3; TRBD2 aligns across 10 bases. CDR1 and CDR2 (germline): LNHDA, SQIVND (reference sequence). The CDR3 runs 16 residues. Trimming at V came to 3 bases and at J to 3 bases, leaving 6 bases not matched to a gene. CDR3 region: CASSMSLAGVTDTQYF. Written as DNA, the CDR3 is TGTGCCAGTAGTATGTCGCTAGCGGGGGTAACAGATACGCAGTATTTT.

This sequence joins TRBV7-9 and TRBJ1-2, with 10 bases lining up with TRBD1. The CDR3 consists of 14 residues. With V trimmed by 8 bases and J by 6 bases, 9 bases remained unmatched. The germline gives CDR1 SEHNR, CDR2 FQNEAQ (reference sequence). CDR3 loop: CASLGPGTGDGYTF. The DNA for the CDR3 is TGTGCCAGCTTGGGGCCCGGGACAGGGGATGGCTACACCTTC. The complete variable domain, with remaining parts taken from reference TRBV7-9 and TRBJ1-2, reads DTGVSQNPRHKITKRGQNVTFRCDPISEHNRLYWYRQTLGQGPEFLTYFQNEAQLEKSRLLSDRFSAERPKGSFSTLEIQRTEQGDSAMYLCASLGPGTGDGYTFGSGTRLTVV.

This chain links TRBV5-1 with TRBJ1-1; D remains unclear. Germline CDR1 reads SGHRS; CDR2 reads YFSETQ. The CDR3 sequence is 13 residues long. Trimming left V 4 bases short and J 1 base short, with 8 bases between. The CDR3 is CASSLASNTEAFF. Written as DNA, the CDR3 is TGCGCCAGCAGCCTCGCATCGAACACTGAAGCTTTCTTT.

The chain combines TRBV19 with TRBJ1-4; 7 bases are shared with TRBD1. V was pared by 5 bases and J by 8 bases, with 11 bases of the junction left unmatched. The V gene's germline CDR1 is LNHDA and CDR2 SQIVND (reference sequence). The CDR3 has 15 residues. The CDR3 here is CASSYNRGLGEKLFF. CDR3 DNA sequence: TGTGCCAGTAGTTACAACAGGGGTTTAGGCGAAAAACTGTTTTTT.

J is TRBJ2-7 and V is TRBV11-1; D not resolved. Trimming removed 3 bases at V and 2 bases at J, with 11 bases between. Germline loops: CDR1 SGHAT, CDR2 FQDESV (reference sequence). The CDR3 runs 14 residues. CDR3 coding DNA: TGTGCCAGCAGCTTTGAAGGGAATCCCTACGAGCAGTACTTC. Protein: CASSFEGNPYEQYF.